This TCR beta chain was sequenced for a study of T-cell reconstitution after alpha-beta-depleted transplantation in children. Whole-study results and caveats: Newly generated T cells supplied most T-cell counts and diversity one year post-transplant. TCRbeta diversity was high at day 60 in some patients (a result of surviving recipient T cells and thymic progenitors). Alpha-beta T cells present about two months after transplant were reported to originate from several hundred expanded graft clones.

This clonotype is a singleton in its sample. Its antigen is still unknown. CDR1 is MNHEY and CDR2 is SMNVEV in the germline V gene (reference sequence). The CDR3 extends over 16 amino acids. Trimming took 1 base from V and 1 from J; bases not matched to a gene: 1. Construction of the TCRbeta library involved unique molecular identifiers. TCRdb recomputed calls from the PCR reads with MiXCR, one row per CDR3 protein. The data show under 400,000 distinct CDR3 sequences, around 25% seen once. The gene calls are TRBV27 and TRBJ2-1; 10 positions match TRBD1. The receptor was derived from a male patient between 10 and 17 years old who had a stem cell transplant for acute lymphoblastic leukemia, so the T cells may come from the graft donor. Sequenced material: PBMCs, mostly from graft donor cells, taken 180 days after TCRalphabeta/CD19-depleted stem cell transplant. CDR3 amino acids: CASSLWGQGSYNEQFF. The CDR3 DNA reads TGTGCCAGCAGTTTATGGGGACAGGGGTCCTACAATGAGCAGTTCTTC.